The 21 T cell receptor beta chains presented below share a single source sample, sequenced in a study of PD-1 blockade in mismatch repair-deficient tumors. Sequencing used immunoSEQ multiplex PCR; TCRdb keeps in-frame clones, though not all of them. The sample records under 50,000 clones, over 75% being singletons. The material was PBMCs, obtained before pembrolizumab treatment. The receptor set was obtained from an adult with mismatch repair-deficient cancer.

The DNA for the CDR3 is TGTGCCTGGAGCTACACAAACCGGGACTCAAAGTACTTC. Protein: CAWSYTNRDSKYF. This chain joins TRBV30 and TRBJ2-5; possibly TRBD2 for D (6 bases). The CDR3 covers 13 residues. Germline values: CDR1 GTSNPN, CDR2 SVGIG (reference sequence). V lost 3 bases to trimming and J lost 12 bases, with 20 bases between them.

The rearrangement uses TRBV5-1 and TRBJ2-5, with a tentative D call TRBD1 (5 bases). V lost 1 base and J 5 bases, leaving 12 bases between the germline ends. The CDR3 has 14 amino acids. Per germline, CDR1 SGHRS and CDR2 YFSETQ. The CDR3 reads CASSLQGERETQYF. CDR3 bases: TGCGCCAGCAGCTTGCAGGGTGAGAGGGAGACCCAGTACTTC.

The chain uses TRBV27 and TRBJ1-2; D unclear. The length of the CDR3 is 14 residues. Trimming took 2 bases from V and 4 from J, leaving 11 bases between them. In germline, CDR1 is MNHEY, CDR2 SMNVEV (reference sequence). The CDR3 DNA reads as TGTGCCAGCAGTTTAAAAGTTGGTTTCTATGGCTACACCTTC. It encodes CASSLKVGFYGYTF.

The rearrangement joins TRBV10-1 to TRBJ2-4, with D maybe TRBD1 (6 bases). Trimming removed 0 bases from V and 1 base from J, with 10 bases in between. Germline CDR1 WNHNN, CDR2 SYGVQD (reference sequence). The CDR3 covers 16 residues. CDR3 in amino acids: CASSESKGEAKNIQYF. The CDR3 region has the DNA TGCGCCAGCAGTGAGTCTAAGGGGGAGGCCAAAAACATTCAGTACTTC.

The chain recombines TRBV28 with TRBJ2-7; D might be TRBD1 (7 bases). This CDR3 has 19 residues. Looked up from germline, CDR1 is MDHEN and CDR2 is SYDVKM. V was clipped by 3 bases and J by 5 bases, with 29 bases between them. This CDR3 is CASSFQDRIPQITGDEQYF. The CDR3 DNA sequence: TGTGCCAGCAGTTTTCAGGACAGGATTCCTCAAATCACGGGGGACGAGCAGTACTTC.

The chain is built from TRBV19 and TRBJ1-5; perhaps TRBD1 as D (6 bases). CDR1 is LNHDA and CDR2 is SQIVND in the germline V gene (reference sequence). V lost 4 bases and J lost 0, with 10 bases in between. The CDR3 loop spans 15 amino acids. CDR3 coding DNA: TGTGCCAGTAGTAGTACAGGGAATAGCAATCAGCCCCAGCATTTT. Protein: CASSSTGNSNQPQHF.

The chain links TRBV5-1 to TRBJ2-1, with 16 bases lining up with TRBD2. Germline V gene data show CDR1 as SGHRS and CDR2 as YFSETQ. Unmatched junction bases numbered 12, after V lost 2 bases and J lost 7 bases. The CDR3 spans 19 residues. CDR3 protein: CASSFSSGTSGRAGNEQFF. CDR3 coding DNA: TGCGCCAGCAGCTTTTCATCCGGGACTAGCGGGAGGGCCGGGAATGAGCAGTTCTTC.

This clone was seen just once. The rearrangement joins TRBV30 to TRBJ1-4; D unclear. V lost 6 bases to trimming and J lost 0 bases, with 11 bases between them. CDR1 is GTSNPN, CDR2 SVGIG, per germline (reference sequence). CDR3 length: 14 residues. CDR3 sequence: CACAREPTNEKLFF. In DNA form, the CDR3 reads TGTGCCTGTGCTAGGGAGCCAACTAATGAAAAACTGTTTTTT.

The rearrangement links TRBV13 to TRBJ2-5, with D perhaps assigned TRBD1 or TRBD2 (5 bases each). The CDR3 contains 14 residues. V dropped 4 bases and J dropped 2 bases, with 11 bases sitting between them. Germline V gene data show CDR1 as PRHDT and CDR2 as FYEKMQ (reference sequence). CDR3 DNA: TGTGCCAGCAGCTATCGAGGGGTGCAAGAGACCCAGTACTTC. Residues: CASSYRGVQETQYF.

This clone was seen a handful of times. CDR3 residues: CASSYRLGGSGELFF. The CDR3, as DNA: TGTGCCAGCAGCTACCGGCTCGGGGGTTCCGGGGAGCTGTTTTTT. The chain employs TRBV7-2 and TRBJ2-2, with a weak D call TRBD2 (6 bases). The V end lost 4 bases, the J end lost 6 bases, and 15 bases lay between the germline ends. Germline lookup yields CDR1 SGHTA and CDR2 FQGNSA. This CDR3 has 15 amino acids. Combining the CDR3 with reference TRBV7-2 and TRBJ2-2 gives the whole variable domain GAGVSQSPSNKVTEKGKDVELRCDPISGHTALYWYRQSLGQGLEFLIYFQGNSAPDKSGLPSDRFSAERTGGSVSTLTIQRTQQEDSAVYLCASSYRLGGSGELFFGEGSRLTVL.

The chain recombines TRBV7-6 with TRBJ2-2; TRBD2 agrees at 9 bases. Germline V CDR1 and CDR2: SGHVS, FNYEAQ. This CDR3 comprises 16 residues. With 1 base clipped from V and 7 bases from J, the junction kept 7 bases outside the gene matches. The DNA for the CDR3 is TGTGCCAGCAGCTTAGGGCGGGAGGGCCTGAGCGGGGAGCTGTTTTTT. This sequence encodes CASSLGREGLSGELFF.

This chain links TRBV9 with TRBJ2-1; D gene uncertain. Germline V gives CDR1 SGDLS, CDR2 YYNGEE. Trimming took off 1 base at V and 4 bases at J, with 6 bases between the two ends. The CDR3 extends over 13 amino acids. For the CDR3, the DNA is TGTGCCAGCAGCGTAAGTGTTTACAATGAGCAGTTCTTC. It encodes CASSVSVYNEQFF.

This clone was recorded a few times. The J gene is TRBJ2-7, the V gene TRBV7-8; the D gene is possibly TRBD1 (5 bases). The ends were cut back, 5 bases at V and 4 bases at J, with 18 bases in the middle. CDR3 length: 15 residues. Germline V CDR1 and CDR2: SGHVS, FQNEAQ. CDR3 loop: CASSGRWGREYEQYF. CDR3 DNA sequence: TGTGCCAGCAGCGGACGCTGGGGCAGGGAATACGAGCAGTACTTC.

The chain combines TRBV7-2 with TRBJ2-1; D gene unclear. The V gene's germline CDR1 is SGHTA and CDR2 FQGNSA. The V end was cut by 5 bases, the J end by 6 bases, with 11 bases between. The CDR3 is 13 residues long. The CDR3, as DNA: TGTGCCAGCAGCCCCCTCCCACTCAATGAGCAGTTCTTC. This codes for CASSPLPLNEQFF.

The chain has TRBV30 and TRBJ1-1; D not certain. CDR1 is GTSNPN, CDR2 SVGIG, per germline (reference sequence). CDR3 length: 11 amino acids. Trimming shortened V by 2 bases and J by 2 bases, and 3 bases separated the two germline ends. The CDR3 DNA reads TGTGCCTGGAGTTTCAACACTGAAGCTTTCTTT. This codes for CAWSFNTEAFF.

The chain employs TRBV19 and TRBJ2-1; TRBD1 matches at 10 bases. Germline values: CDR1 LNHDA, CDR2 SQIVND (reference sequence). The CDR3 is 14 amino acids. Unmatched junction bases numbered 5, after V lost 8 bases and J lost 4 bases. The CDR3 sequence: CASAWTGGYNEQFF. As DNA, the CDR3 is TGTGCCAGTGCGTGGACAGGGGGGTACAATGAGCAGTTCTTC. Full variable domain (rest looked up from reference TRBV19 and TRBJ2-1): DGGITQSPKYLFRKEGQNVTLSCEQNLNHDAMYWYRQDPGQGLRLIYYSQIVNDFQKGDIAEGYSVSREKKESFPLTVTSAQKNPTAFYLCASAWTGGYNEQFFGPGTRLTVL.

V is TRBV7-6 and J is TRBJ2-2, with TRBD2 matching 8 bases. J lost 1 base, V lost 1 base, and 2 bases had no gene match. CDR3 length: 16 residues. CDR1 is SGHVS, CDR2 FNYEAQ, per germline. Here the CDR3 reads CASSLVLAGNTGELFF. The CDR3, as DNA: TGTGCCAGCAGCTTAGTTCTAGCGGGGAACACCGGGGAGCTGTTTTTT.

This chain joins TRBV2 and TRBJ1-1; a possible D gene is TRBD1 (5 bases). V was trimmed by 10 bases and J by 0 bases, leaving 15 bases between them. Germline V gene sequence: CDR1 SNHLY, CDR2 FYNNEI. CDR3 length equals 14 residues. DNA for the CDR3: TGTGCCACCTCGACAGAGAGTATGAACACTGAAGCTTTCTTT. This codes for CATSTESMNTEAFF.

The genes are TRBV11-2 and TRBJ2-3; D gene ambiguous. Germline assignment: CDR1 SGHAT and CDR2 FQNNGV. The CDR3 is 16 residues long. V was pared by 1 base and J by 2 bases, with 13 bases between. The CDR3 region has the DNA TGTGCCAGCAGCTTAGGCTATTGGAAGGACACAGATACGCAGTATTTT. It is translated as CASSLGYWKDTDTQYF.

V usage is TRBV11-2 and J usage is TRBJ2-3; 10 bases line up with TRBD2. Germline V gene lookup returns CDR1 SGHAT and CDR2 FQNNGV. The CDR3 covers 19 residues. With 2 bases clipped from V and 5 bases from J, the junction kept 16 bases outside the gene matches. The CDR3 DNA reads as TGTGCCAGCAGCTTAAGGCTCCGCCCAGGGACTAGCGTTGGAGATACGCAGTATTTT. This translates into CASSLRLRPGTSVGDTQYF.

This chain links TRBV7-2 with TRBJ2-5, with TRBD2 matching over 12 bases. The V segment lost 4 bases and the J segment 4 bases; nucleotides outside the gene matches: 10. In germline, CDR1 is SGHTA, CDR2 FQGNSA. The CDR3 is 17 residues long. CDR3 amino acids: CASSSLLAGGSVETQYF. CDR3 nucleotides: TGTGCCAGCAGCTCTTTGCTAGCGGGAGGGAGTGTAGAGACCCAGTACTTC. Looking up the rest from reference TRBV7-2 and TRBJ2-5 gives the full variable domain: GAGVSQSPSNKVTEKGKDVELRCDPISGHTALYWYRQSLGQGLEFLIYFQGNSAPDKSGLPSDRFSAERTGGSVSTLTIQRTQQEDSAVYLCASSSLLAGGSVETQYFGPGTRLLVL.